The source of this T cell receptor (beta chain) is a study of blood T cell repertoires in COVID-19. As for the study in general: T cells, B-cell-depleted T cells, or PBMCs supplied cDNA or gDNA.

The CDR3 has 15 amino acids. The V and J ends lost 4 bases and 3 bases, in that order; junction bases with no gene match: 6. Looked up from germline, CDR1 is LGHDT and CDR2 is YNNKEL (reference sequence). Participants were aged about 18 to 89 years from around 24 US areas. Participant reports of clinical history set cohort assignment. Method: immunoSEQ multiplex PCR; TCRdb's copy keeps in-frame clones and lacks some. Among about 210,000 clones listed, about nine tenths were seen once. The rearrangement joins TRBV3-1 (or the pseudogene TRBV3-2) to TRBJ2-3, with TRBD2 matching 8 bases. Sequencing was done on a sample of PBMCs or T cells enriched from blood (not recorded which). The receptor was derived from a man in his thirties or forties in a cohort exposed to, infected with or recovered from COVID-19 (not recorded which). Here the CDR3 DNA reads TGTGCCAGCAGCCTTCTTCGGGGGGGAACAGATACGCAGTATTTT. It codes for CASSLLRGGTDTQYF.